Listed below are T cell receptor beta chains from one sample, sequenced in a study of CD8+CD57+ T cells in acquired aplastic anemia. TCRdb reprocessed the reads with MiXCR, giving one entry per CDR3 protein. The data contain 450,000 to 600,000 distinct CDR3 sequences, roughly a third of them singletons. Sequenced sample: sorted CD4+, CD8+, or CD8+CD57+ T cells (not recorded which) from PBMCs. The receptors shown here come from a human donor with aplastic anemia. Each CDR3 is given without its conserved first and last residue.

TRBV6-5	ASSYSAGTGKTQY
TRBV30	AWKRFWNNTDTQY
TRBV14	ASSQPGQINSPLH
TRBV5-1	ASSPHRQGETDTEAF
TRBV6-6	AGAQREGYEQY
TRBV2	ASSQDRGPYLYGYT
TRBV7-3	ASNETGTLNTGAF
TRBV30	AWSAGYNYGYT
TRBV19	ASSNSGGTPIYEQY
TRBV7-9	ASSLGDRGAGNTIY
TRBV6-1	ASSGNRGLIYGYT
TRBV25-1	ASSLRAGNTDTQY
TRBV5-6	ASSLRQGFLETQY
TRBV3-1	ASSQDLTPSGGYT
TRBV2	ASNSVGSTEAF
TRBV10-1	ASQQGSNTEAF
TRBV20-1	SARLAGEYTQY
TRBV29-1	SVVGQVGELF
TRBV29-1	SVEDRGQYEQY
TRBV3-1	ASSPIGPREAF
TRBV10-3	AISDGRGHGYT
TRBV7-2	ASSLLARGNSPLH
TRBV5-4	ASSAVPGQMNTEAF
TRBV25-1	ASSRLPESNEQF
TRBV9	ASSPRRTSGAGTQY
TRBV7-3	ASSLRRNTEAF
TRBV10-3	ASSFLGGETQY
TRBV6-2/TRBV6-3	ASSYRDRLYNEQF
TRBV13	ASSLTGGCIGDEQY
TRBV12-3/TRBV12-4	ASSFSWGRDTEAF
TRBV5-1	ASSLNRRLSYEQY
TRBV9	ASSVVGRGTGEQF
TRBV7-8	ASSLGTSAGDTQY
TRBV20-1	SAAGLNQPQH
TRBV10-3	AISESTIDSSNQPQH
TRBV20-1	SARKGADYGYT
TRBV14	ASSRKQGRGETQY
TRBV7-3	ASSGGGYT
TRBV6-1	ASSEVQHPAGNTIY
TRBV6-1	ASSENSGNTIY
TRBV25-1	ASSTQRPLYNEQF
TRBV7-9	ASSANLQGLYEQY
TRBV7-8	ASSGQGEAF
TRBV2	ASQPRTGGTEAF
TRBV4-3	ASSQGAGNTGELF
TRBV6-5	ASSWQGGQPQH